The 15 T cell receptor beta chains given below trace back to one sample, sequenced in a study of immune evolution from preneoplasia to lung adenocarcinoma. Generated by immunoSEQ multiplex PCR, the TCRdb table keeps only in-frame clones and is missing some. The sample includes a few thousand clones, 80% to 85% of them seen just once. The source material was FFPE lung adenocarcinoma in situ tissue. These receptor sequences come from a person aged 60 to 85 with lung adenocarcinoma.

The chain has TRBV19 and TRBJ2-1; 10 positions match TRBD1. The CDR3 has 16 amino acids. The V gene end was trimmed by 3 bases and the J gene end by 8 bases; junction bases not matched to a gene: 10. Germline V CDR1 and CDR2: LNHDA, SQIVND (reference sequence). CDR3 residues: CASSIFGTGVKHEQFF. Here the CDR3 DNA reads TGTGCCAGTAGTATTTTCGGGACAGGGGTCAAGCATGAGCAGTTCTTC.

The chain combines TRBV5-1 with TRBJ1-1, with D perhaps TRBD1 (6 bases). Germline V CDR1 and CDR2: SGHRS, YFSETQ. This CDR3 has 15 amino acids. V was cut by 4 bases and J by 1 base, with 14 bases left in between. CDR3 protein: CASSPLSTGNTEAFF. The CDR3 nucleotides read TGCGCCAGCAGCCCTCTATCGACAGGGAACACTGAAGCTTTCTTT.

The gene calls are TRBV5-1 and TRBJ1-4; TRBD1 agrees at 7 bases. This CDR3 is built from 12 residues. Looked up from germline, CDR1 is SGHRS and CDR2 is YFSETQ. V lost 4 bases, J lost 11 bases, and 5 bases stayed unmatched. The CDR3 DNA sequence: TGCGCCAGCAGCGGGGGGACAGAGAAACTGTTTTTT. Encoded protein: CASSGGTEKLFF. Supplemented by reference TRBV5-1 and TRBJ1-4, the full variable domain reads KAGVTQTPRYLIKTRGQQVTLSCSPISGHRSVSWYQQTPGQGLQFLFEYFSETQRNKGNFPGRFSGRQFSNSRSEMNVSTLELGDSALYLCASSGGTEKLFFGSGTQLSVL.

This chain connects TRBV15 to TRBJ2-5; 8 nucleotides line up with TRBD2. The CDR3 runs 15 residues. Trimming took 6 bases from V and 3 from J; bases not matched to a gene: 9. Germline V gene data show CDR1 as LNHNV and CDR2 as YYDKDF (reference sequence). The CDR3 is CATSEVRAGEETQYF. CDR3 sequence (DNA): TGTGCCACCAGTGAGGTCCGAGCGGGAGAAGAGACCCAGTACTTC.

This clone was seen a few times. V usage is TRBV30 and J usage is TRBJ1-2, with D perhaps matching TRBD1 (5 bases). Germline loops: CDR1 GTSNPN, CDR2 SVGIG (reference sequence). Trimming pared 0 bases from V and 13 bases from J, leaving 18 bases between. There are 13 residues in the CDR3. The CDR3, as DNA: TGTGCCTGGAGTGTCCAACGGGACCCCCGCCCCACCTTC. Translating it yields CAWSVQRDPRPTF.

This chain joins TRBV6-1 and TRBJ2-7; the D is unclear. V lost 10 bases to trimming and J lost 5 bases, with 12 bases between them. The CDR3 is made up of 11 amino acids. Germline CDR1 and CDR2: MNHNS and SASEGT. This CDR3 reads CAISTADEQYF. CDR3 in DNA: TGTGCCATTTCGACGGCAGACGAGCAGTACTTC.

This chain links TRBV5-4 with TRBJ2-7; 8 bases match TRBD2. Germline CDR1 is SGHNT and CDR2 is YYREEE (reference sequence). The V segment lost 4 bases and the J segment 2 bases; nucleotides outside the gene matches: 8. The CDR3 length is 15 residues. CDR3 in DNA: TGTGCCAGCAGCCCCCGAGGAGCGGGGGCCTACGAGCAGTACTTC. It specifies CASSPRGAGAYEQYF.

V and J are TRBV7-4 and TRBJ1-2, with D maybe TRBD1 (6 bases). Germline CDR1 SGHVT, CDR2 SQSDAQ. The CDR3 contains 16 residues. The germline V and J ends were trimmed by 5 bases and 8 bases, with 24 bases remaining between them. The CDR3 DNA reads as TGTGCCAGCAGCCACCCGGGGGCGCAGGGAATGGGCGGCTACACCTTC. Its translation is CASSHPGAQGMGGYTF. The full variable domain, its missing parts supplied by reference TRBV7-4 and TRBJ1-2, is GAGVSQSPRYKVAKRGRDVALRCDSISGHVTLYWYRQTLGQGSEVLTYSQSDAQRDKSGRPSGRFSAERPERSVSTLKIQRTEQGDSAVYLCASSHPGAQGMGGYTFGSGTRLTVV.

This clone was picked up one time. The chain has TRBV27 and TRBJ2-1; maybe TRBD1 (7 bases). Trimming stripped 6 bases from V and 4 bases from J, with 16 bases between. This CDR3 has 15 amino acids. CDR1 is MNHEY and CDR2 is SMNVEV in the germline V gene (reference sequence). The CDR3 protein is CASREGGGTYNEQFF. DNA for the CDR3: TGTGCCAGCAGAGAAGGGGGCGGGACGTACAATGAGCAGTTCTTC.

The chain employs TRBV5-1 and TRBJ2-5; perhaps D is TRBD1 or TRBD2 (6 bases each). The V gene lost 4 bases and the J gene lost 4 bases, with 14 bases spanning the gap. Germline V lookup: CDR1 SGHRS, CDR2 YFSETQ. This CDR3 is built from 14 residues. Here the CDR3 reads CASSLQGGRETQYF. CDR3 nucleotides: TGCGCCAGCAGCCTACAGGGAGGTAGAGAGACCCAGTACTTC.

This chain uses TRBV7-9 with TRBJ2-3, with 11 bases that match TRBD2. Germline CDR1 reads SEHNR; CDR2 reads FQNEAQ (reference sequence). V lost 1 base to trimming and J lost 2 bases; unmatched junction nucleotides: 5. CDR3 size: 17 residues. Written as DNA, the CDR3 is TGTGCCAGCAGCTTAGGGGCTAGCGGGGGGTACACAGATACGCAGTATTTT. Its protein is CASSLGASGGYTDTQYF.

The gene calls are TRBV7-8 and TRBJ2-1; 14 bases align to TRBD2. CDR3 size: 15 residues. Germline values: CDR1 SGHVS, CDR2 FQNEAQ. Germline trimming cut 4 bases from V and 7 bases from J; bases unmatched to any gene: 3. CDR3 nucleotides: TGTGCCAGCAGCTGGACTAGCGGGAGGTTAAATGAGCAGTTCTTC. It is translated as CASSWTSGRLNEQFF. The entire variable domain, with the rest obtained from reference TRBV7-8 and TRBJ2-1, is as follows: GAGVSQSPRYKVAKRGQDVALRCDPISGHVSLFWYQQALGQGPEFLTYFQNEAQLDKSGLPSDRFFAERPEGSVSTLKIQRTQQEDSAVYLCASSWTSGRLNEQFFGPGTRLTVL.

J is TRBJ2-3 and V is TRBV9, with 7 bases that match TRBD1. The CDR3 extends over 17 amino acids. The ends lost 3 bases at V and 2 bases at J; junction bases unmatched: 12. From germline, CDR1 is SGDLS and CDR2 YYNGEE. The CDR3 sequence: CASSAAVKGAITDTQYF. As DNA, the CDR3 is TGTGCCAGCAGCGCGGCGGTAAAGGGGGCTATCACAGATACGCAGTATTTT. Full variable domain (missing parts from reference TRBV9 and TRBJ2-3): DSGVTQTPKHLITATGQRVTLRCSPRSGDLSVYWYQQSLDQGLQFLIQYYNGEERAKGNILERFSAQQFPDLHSELNLSSLELGDSALYFCASSAAVKGAITDTQYFGPGTRLTVL.

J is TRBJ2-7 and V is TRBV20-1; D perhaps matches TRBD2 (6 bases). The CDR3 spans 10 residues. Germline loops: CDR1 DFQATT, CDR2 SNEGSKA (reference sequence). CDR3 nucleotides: TGCGCGGGACTCCTCTACGAGCAGTACTTC. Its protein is CAGLLYEQYF.

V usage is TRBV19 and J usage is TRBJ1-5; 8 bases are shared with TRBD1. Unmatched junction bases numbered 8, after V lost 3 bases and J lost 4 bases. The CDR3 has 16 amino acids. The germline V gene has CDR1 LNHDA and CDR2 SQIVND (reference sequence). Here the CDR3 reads CASSIRGPGENQPQHF. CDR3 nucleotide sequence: TGTGCCAGTAGTATCAGGGGGCCAGGGGAAAATCAGCCCCAGCATTTT.